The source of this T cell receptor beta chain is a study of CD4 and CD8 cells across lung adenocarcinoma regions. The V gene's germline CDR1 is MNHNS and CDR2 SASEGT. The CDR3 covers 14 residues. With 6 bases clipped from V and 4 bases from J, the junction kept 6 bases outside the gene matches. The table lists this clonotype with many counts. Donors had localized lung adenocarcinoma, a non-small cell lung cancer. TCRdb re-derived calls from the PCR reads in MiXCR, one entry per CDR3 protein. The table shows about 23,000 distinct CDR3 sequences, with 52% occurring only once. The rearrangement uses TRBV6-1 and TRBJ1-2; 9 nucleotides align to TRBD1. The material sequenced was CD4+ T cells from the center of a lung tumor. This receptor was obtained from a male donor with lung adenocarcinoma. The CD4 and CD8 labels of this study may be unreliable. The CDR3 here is CASRPQGAGYGYTF. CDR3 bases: TGTGCCAGCAGACCACAGGGGGCTGGCTATGGCTACACCTTC.